This T cell receptor beta chain was sequenced for a study of cytomegalovirus exposure and HLA in healthy donors. Across the study: Of all 400 or so donors who were genotyped, roughly 81% belonged to the Caucasian-associated ancestry cluster.

Primers for the PCR totalled 60 Vbeta and 13 Jbeta. Repertoires were generated with immunoSEQ multiplex PCR, while TCRdb's copy carries only in-frame clones and drops some. This table holds around 80,000 clones, roughly 79% found once. Comment on this clone: Compared with germline, one end of the junction differs, possibly owing to a read error.

In germline, CDR1 is MNHEY, CDR2 SVGAGI. The CDR3 contains 14 residues. Donors likely had unrecorded immune exposures despite being nominally healthy when sampled. The origin of this receptor is a man aged 35 to 55 in good health and CMV-seronegative. Material: PBMCs. The rearrangement uses TRBV6-5 and TRBJ2-1; 8 bases are a match to TRBD1. CDR3: CASSRQGKHNEQLF. In nucleotides, the CDR3 is TGTGCCAGCAGTAGACAGGGGAAACACAATGAGCAGCTCTTC.